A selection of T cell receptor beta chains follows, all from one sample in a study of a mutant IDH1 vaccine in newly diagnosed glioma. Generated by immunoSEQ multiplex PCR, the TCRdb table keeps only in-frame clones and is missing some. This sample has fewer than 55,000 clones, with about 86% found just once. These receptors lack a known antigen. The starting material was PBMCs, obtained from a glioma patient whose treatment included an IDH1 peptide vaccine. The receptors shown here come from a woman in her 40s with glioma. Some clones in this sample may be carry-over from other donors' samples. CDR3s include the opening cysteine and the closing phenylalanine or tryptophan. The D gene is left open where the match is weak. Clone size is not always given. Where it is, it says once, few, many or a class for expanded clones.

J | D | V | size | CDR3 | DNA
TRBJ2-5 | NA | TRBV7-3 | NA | CASSLRGPGETQYF | TGTGCCAGCAGCTTACGTGGGCCGGGAGAGACCCAGTACTTC
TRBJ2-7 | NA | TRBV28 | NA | CASSLRPVSYEQYF | TGTGCCAGCAGTTTGAGGCCAGTCTCCTACGAGCAGTACTTC
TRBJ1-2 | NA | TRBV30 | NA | CASRGGYTF | TGTGCCTCCCGTGGCGGCTACACCTTC
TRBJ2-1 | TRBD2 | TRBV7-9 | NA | CASSWDIAGGLQNEQFF | TGTGCCAGCAGCTGGGATATAGCGGGGGGGCTTCAGAATGAGCAGTTCTTC
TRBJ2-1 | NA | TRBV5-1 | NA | CASSSRDSNEQFF | TGCGCCAGCAGCTCCCGGGACTCCAATGAGCAGTTCTTC
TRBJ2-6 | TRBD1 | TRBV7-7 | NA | CASSNRHTGGRGSGANVLTF | TGTGCTAGCAGCAACAGGCATACAGGGGGCAGGGGCTCTGGGGCCAACGTCCTGACTTTC
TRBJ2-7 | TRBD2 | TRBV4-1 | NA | CASSPTSGTREQYF | TGCGCCAGCAGCCCGACTAGCGGGACGAGGGAGCAGTACTTC
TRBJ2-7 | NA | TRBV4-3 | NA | CASSQDVPDYEQYF | TGCGCCAGCAGCCAAGATGTTCCAGACTACGAGCAGTACTTC
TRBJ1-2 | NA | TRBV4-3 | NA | CASSQVLAQEDGYTF | NA
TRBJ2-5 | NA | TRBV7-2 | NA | CASSFLIQETQYF | TGTGCCAGCAGCTTCCTGATTCAAGAGACCCAGTACTTC
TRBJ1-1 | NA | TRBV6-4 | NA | CASSPRMNTEAFF | TGTGCCAGCAGCCCTCGCATGAACACTGAAGCTTTCTTT
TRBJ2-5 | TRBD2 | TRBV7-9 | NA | CASSFAGGYQETQYF | TGTGCCAGCAGCTTTGCGGGAGGCTACCAAGAGACCCAGTACTTC
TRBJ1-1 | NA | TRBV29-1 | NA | CSARGGTEAFF | TGCAGCGCCCGCGGGGGGACTGAAGCTTTCTTT
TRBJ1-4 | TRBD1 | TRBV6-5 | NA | CASSYTGEPEKLFF | TGTGCCAGCAGTTACACAGGGGAGCCGGAAAAACTGTTTTTT
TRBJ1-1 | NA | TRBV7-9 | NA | CASSPGGNTEAFF | TGTGCCAGCAGCCCGGGGGGTAACACTGAAGCTTTCTTT
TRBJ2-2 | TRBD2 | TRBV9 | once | CASREGNTGELFF | TGTGCCAGCCGGGAGGGGAACACCGGGGAGCTGTTTTTT
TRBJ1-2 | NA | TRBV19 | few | CASSDSLYGYTF | TGTGCCAGTAGTGACAGCTTATATGGCTACACCTTC
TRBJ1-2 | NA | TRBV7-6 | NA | CASSRGGSYGYTF | TGTGCCAGCAGCAGGGGGGGGAGCTATGGCTACACCTTC
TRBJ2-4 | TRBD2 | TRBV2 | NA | CASSERGRERGGKNIQYF | TGTGCCAGCAGTGAAAGGGGGAGGGAGCGGGGGGGTAAAAACATTCAGTACTTC
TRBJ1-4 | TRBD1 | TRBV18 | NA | CASSPNAQGNEKLFF | TGTGCCAGCTCACCAAATGCACAGGGGAATGAAAAACTGTTTTTT
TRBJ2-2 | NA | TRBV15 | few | CATSRRNAGELFF | TGTGCCACCAGCAGACGGAATGCCGGGGAGCTGTTTTTT
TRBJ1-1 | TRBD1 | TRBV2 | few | CASTDRDWEPTAFF | TGTGCCAGCACAGACAGGGACTGGGAACCGACCGCTTTCTTT
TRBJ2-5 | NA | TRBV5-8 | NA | CASSSRGSAKETQYF | TGTGCCAGCAGCTCCCGCGGGTCGGCCAAAGAGACCCAGTACTTC
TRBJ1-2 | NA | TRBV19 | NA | CASSIPGAGYGYTF | TGTGCCAGTAGTATTCCGGGAGCCGGGTATGGCTACACCTTC
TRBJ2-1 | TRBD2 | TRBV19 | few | CASSSGRAGLDEQFF | TGTGCCAGTAGTAGCGGGAGGGCCGGGTTGGATGAGCAGTTCTTC
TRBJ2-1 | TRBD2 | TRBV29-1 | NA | CSGSGAEQFF | TGCAGCGGTAGCGGGGCAGAGCAGTTCTTC
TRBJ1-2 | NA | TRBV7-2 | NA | CASSLEGTSYGYTF | TGTGCCAGCAGCTTAGAGGGCACATCCTATGGCTACACCTTC
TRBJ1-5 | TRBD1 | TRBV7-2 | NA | CASSLADRVGQPQHF | TGTGCCAGCAGCTTAGCGGACAGGGTGGGACAGCCCCAGCATTTT
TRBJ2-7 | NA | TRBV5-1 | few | CASSPPISEQYF | TGCGCCAGCAGCCCCCCCATCTCCGAGCAGTACTTC
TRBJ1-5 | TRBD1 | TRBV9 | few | CASSVGGGQPQHF | TGTGCCAGCAGCGTAGGAGGGGGCCAGCCCCAGCATTTT
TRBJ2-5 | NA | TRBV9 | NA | CASSGAYQETQYF | TGTGCCAGCAGCGGGGCCTATCAAGAGACCCAGTACTTC
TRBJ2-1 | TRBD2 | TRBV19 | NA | CASKTGLAFNEQFF | TGTGCCAGTAAAACTGGACTAGCTTTCAATGAGCAGTTCTTC
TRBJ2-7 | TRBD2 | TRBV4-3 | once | CASSQEHGTSGALHQYF | TGCGCCAGCAGCCAAGAACACGGGACTAGCGGCGCTTTGCACCAGTACTTC
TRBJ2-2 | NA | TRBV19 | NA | CASSVGPGELFF | TGTGCCAGTAGTGTAGGTCCCGGGGAGCTGTTTTTT
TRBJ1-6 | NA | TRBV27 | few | CASSLDPMGVGSPLHF | TGTGCCAGCAGCCTTGACCCCATGGGGGTCGGCTCACCCCTCCACTTT
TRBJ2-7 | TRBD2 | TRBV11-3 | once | CASSLGGGSSYEQYF | TGTGCCAGCAGCTTAGGGGGAGGGAGCTCCTACGAGCAGTACTTC
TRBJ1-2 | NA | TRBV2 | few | CANTGVSGYTF | TGTGCCAACACCGGCGTGTCGGGCTACACCTTC
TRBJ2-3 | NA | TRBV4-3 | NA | CASSQDSGTGPDTQYF | TGCGCCAGCAGCCAAGATTCGGGGACGGGCCCAGATACGCAGTATTTT
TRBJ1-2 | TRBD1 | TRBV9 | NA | CASSAGTGLGGYTF | TGTGCCAGCAGCGCCGGGACAGGGCTGGGTGGCTACACCTTC
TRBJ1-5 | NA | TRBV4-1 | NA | CASSQDWGGQPQHF | TGCGCCAGCAGCCAAGACTGGGGGGGTCAGCCCCAGCATTTT
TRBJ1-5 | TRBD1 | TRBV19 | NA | CASRSHPRDRLGSNQPQHF | TGTGCCAGTAGGTCCCACCCTCGGGACAGACTGGGGAGCAATCAGCCCCAGCATTTT
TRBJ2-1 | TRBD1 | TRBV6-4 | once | CASSALQGAMNEQFF | TGTGCCAGCAGTGCTCTCCAGGGGGCTATGAATGAGCAGTTCTTC
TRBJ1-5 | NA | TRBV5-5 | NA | CASSPGPTGNQPQHF | TGTGCCAGCAGTCCTGGGCCCACGGGCAATCAGCCCCAGCATTTT
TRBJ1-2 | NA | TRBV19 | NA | CASSMGFGPRQGYTF | TGTGCCAGTAGTATGGGTTTCGGGCCCCGTCAGGGCTACACCTTC
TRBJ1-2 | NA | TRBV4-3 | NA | CASSQDRVSGYTF | TGCGCCAGCAGCCAAGACAGGGTCTCTGGCTACACCTTC